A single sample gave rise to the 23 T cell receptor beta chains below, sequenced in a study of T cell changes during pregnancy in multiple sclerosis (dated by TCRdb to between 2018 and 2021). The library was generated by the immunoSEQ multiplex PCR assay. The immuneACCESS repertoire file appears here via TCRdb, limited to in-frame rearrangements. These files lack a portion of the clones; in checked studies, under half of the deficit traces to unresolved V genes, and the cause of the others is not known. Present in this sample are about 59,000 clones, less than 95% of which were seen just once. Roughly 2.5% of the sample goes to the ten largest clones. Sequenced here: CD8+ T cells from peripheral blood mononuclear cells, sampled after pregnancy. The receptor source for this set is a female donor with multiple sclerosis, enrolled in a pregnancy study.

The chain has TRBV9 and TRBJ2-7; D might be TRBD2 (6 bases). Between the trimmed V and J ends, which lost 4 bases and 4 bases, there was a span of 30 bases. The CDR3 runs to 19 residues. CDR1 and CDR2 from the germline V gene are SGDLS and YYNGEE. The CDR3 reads CASSPYVKAVYGGRYEQYF. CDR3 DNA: TGTGCCAGCAGCCCCTACGTGAAGGCCGTATACGGGGGTCGGTACGAGCAGTACTTC.

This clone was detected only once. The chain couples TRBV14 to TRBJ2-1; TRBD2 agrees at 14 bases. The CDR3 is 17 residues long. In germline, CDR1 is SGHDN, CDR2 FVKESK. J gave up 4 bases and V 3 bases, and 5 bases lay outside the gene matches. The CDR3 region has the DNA TGTGCCAGCAGCCAGGGACTAGCGGGAGTTTCATACAATGAGCAGTTCTTC. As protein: CASSQGLAGVSYNEQFF.

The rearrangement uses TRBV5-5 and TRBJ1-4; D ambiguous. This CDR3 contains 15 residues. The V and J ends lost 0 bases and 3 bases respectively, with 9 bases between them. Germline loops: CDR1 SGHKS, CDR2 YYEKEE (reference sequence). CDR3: CASSLDGEANEKLFF. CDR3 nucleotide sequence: TGTGCCAGCAGCTTGGACGGGGAGGCTAATGAAAAACTGTTTTTT. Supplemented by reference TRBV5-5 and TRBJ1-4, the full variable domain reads DAGVTQSPTHLIKTRGQQVTLRCSPISGHKSVSWYQQVLGQGPQFIFQYYEKEERGRGNFPDRFSARQFPNYSSELNVNALLLGDSALYLCASSLDGEANEKLFFGSGTQLSVL.

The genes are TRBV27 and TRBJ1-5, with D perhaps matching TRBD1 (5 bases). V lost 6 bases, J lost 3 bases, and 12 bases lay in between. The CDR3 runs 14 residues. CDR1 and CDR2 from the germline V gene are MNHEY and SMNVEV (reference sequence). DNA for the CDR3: TGTGCCAGCAGCGCCGCGGGGCACAATCAGCCCCAGCATTTT. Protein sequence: CASSAAGHNQPQHF.

CDR3 loop: CASSQDIGGYYGYTF. The DNA of the CDR3 is TGCGCCAGCAGCCAAGATATCGGAGGATACTATGGCTACACCTTC. The J gene is TRBJ1-2, the V gene TRBV4-3, with D unresolved. The CDR3 contains 15 residues. CDR1 and CDR2 (germline): LGHNA, YSLEER. V gave up 0 bases and J gave up 3 bases, with 11 bases separating them.

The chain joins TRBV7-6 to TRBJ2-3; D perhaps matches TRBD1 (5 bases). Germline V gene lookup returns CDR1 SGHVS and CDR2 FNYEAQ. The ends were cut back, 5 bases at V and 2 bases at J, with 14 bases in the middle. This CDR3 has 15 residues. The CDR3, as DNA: TGTGCCAGCAGCGCTGACAGACGTACCACAGATACGCAGTATTTT. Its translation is CASSADRRTTDTQYF.

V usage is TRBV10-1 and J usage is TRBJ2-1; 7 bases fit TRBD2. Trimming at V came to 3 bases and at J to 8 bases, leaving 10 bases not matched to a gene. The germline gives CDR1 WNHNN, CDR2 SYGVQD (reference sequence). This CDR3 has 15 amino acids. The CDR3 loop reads CASSDRGGPRDEQFF. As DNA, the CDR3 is TGCGCCAGCAGTGATAGGGGAGGGCCAAGGGATGAGCAGTTCTTC.

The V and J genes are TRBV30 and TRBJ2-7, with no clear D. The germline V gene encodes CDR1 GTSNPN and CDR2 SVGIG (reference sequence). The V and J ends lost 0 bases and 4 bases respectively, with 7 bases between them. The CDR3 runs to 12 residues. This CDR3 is CAWSVAEYEQYF. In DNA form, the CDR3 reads TGTGCCTGGAGTGTCGCAGAATACGAGCAGTACTTC.

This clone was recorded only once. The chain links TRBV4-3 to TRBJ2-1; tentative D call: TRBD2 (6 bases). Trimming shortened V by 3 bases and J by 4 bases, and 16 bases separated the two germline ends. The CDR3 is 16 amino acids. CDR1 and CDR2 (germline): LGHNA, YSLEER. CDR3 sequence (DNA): TGCGCCAGCAGCCAGGTCCGGGACTTAAGATACAATGAGCAGTTCTTC. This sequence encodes CASSQVRDLRYNEQFF.

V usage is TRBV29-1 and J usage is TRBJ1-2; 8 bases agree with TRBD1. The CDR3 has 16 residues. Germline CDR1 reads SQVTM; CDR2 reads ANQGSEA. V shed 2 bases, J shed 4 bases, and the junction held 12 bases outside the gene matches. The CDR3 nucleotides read TGCAGCGTTGAAACTCGTCAGGGGGCCTCTTTCTATGGCTACACCTTC. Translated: CSVETRQGASFYGYTF.

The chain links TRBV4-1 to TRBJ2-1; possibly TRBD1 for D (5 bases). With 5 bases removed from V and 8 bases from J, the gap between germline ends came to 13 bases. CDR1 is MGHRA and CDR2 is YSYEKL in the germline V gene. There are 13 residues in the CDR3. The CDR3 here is CASSNTAGHEQFF. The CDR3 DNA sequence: TGCGCCAGCAGCAACACCGCAGGGCATGAGCAGTTCTTC.

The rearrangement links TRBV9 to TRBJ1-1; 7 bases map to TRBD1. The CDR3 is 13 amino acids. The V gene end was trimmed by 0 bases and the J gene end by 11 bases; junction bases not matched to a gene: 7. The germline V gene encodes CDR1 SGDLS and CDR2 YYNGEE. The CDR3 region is CASSVGDDRVAFF. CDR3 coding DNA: TGTGCCAGCAGCGTAGGGGACGACAGGGTGGCTTTCTTT.

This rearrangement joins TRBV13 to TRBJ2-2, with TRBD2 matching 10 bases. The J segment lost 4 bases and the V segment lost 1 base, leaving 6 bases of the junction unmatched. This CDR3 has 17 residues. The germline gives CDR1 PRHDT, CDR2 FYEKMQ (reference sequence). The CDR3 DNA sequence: TGTGCCAGCAGCTTAGACCAAGCGGGAGGGAGCACCGGGGAGCTGTTTTTT. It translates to CASSLDQAGGSTGELFF.

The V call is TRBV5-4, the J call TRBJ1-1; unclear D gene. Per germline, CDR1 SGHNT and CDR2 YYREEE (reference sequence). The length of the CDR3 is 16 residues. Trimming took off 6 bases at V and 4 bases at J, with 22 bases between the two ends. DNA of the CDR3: TGTGCCAGCAACCCGGGGATAGGGCACCCGGTCACTGAAGCTTTCTTT. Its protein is CASNPGIGHPVTEAFF.

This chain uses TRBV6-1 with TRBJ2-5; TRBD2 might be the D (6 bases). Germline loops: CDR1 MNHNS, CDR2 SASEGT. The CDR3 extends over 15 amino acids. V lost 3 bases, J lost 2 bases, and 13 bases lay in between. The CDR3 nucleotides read TGTGCCAGCAGTGATCCCCGGGACTCTCAAGAGACCCAGTACTTC. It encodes CASSDPRDSQETQYF.

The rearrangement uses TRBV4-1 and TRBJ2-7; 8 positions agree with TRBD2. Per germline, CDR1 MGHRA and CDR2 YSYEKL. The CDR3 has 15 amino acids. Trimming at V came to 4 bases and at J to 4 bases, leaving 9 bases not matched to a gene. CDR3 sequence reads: CASSPVAGTGYEQYF. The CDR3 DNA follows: TGCGCCAGCAGCCCAGTAGCGGGGACGGGGTACGAGCAGTACTTC.

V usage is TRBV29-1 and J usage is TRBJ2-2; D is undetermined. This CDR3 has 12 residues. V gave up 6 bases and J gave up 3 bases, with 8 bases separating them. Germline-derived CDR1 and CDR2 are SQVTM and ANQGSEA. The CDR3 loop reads CSVYLDTGELFF. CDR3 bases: TGCAGCGTATACCTAGACACCGGGGAGCTGTTTTTT.

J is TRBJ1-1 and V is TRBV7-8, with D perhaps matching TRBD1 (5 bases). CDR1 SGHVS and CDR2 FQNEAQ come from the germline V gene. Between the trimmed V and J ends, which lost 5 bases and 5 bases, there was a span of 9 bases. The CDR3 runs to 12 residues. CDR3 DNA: TGTGCCAGCAGCAGTGGGGGGACTGAAGCTTTCTTT. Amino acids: CASSSGGTEAFF. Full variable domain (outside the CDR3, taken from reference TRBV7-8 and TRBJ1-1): GAGVSQSPRYKVAKRGQDVALRCDPISGHVSLFWYQQALGQGPEFLTYFQNEAQLDKSGLPSDRFFAERPEGSVSTLKIQRTQQEDSAVYLCASSSGGTEAFFGQGTRLTVV.

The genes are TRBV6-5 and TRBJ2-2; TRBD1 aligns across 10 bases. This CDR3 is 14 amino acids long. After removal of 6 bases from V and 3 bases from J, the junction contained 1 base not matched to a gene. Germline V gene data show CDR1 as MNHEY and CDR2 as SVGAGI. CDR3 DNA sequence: TGTGCCAGCAGGACAGGGGGCGACACCGGGGAGCTGTTTTTT. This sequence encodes CASRTGGDTGELFF.

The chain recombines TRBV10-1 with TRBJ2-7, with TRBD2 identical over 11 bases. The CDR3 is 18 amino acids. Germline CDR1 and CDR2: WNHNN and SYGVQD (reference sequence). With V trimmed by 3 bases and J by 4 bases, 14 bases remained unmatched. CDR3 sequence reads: CASSDAPGTSGPWYEQYF. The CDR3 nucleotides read TGCGCCAGCAGTGATGCCCCCGGGACTAGCGGCCCGTGGTACGAGCAGTACTTC.

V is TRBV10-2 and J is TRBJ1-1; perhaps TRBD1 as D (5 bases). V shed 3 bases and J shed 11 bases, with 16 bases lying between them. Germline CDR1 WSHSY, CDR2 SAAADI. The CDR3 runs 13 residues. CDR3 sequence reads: CASSDSGVRMAFF. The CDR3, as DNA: TGCGCCAGCAGTGATTCGGGGGTACGTATGGCTTTCTTT.

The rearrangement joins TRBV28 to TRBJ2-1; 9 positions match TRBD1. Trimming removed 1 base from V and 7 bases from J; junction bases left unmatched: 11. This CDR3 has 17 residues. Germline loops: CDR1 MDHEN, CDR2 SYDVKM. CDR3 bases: TGTGCCAGCAGTTTATTCGGGACAGGGATAACTACAAATGAGCAGTTCTTC. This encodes CASSLFGTGITTNEQFF.

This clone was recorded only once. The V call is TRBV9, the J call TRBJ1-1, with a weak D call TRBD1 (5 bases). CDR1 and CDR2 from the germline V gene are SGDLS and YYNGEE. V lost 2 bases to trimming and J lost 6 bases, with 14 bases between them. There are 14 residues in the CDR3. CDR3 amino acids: CASSVGQGGPEAFF. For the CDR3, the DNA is TGTGCCAGCAGCGTCGGCCAGGGAGGTCCTGAAGCTTTCTTT.